One TCR beta chain is described in this entry. The table came from immunoSEQ multiplex PCR; TCRdb's copy has only in-frame clones and leaves some out. The sample yields over 250,000 clones, about 89% seen once. The data derive from a study of blood T cell repertoires in COVID-19. The overall study: Sites in the United States, Italy and Spain provided acute and convalescent COVID-19 samples. T cells, B-cell-depleted T cells, or PBMCs supplied cDNA or gDNA.

Sequenced: peripheral blood. This receptor was taken from a man aged 45-60 years with acute or convalescent COVID-19.

CDR3 loop: CASSQVVGGEKLFF. The CDR3 DNA is TGCGCCAGCAGCCAAGTAGTCGGGGGGGAAAAACTGTTTTTT. The rearrangement links TRBV4-1 to TRBJ1-4; possibly TRBD1 for D (5 bases). The CDR3 is 14 residues long. V shed 1 base and J shed 8 bases, with 11 bases lying between them. Germline V gene lookup returns CDR1 MGHRA and CDR2 YSYEKL.